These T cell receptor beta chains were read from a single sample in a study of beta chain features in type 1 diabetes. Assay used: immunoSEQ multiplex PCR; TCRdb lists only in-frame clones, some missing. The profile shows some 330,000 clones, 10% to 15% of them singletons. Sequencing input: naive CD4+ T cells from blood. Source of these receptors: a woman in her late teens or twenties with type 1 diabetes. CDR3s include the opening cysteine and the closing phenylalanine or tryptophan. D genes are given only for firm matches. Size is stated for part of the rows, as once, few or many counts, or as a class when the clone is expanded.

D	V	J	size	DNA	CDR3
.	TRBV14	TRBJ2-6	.	TGTGCCAGCAGCCAAGATCCAGGCTCTGGGGCCAACGTCCTGACTTTC	CASSQDPGSGANVLTF
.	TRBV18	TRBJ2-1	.	TGTGCCAGCCTCTGGACAGAGACCTACAATGAGCAGTTCTTC	CASLWTETYNEQFF
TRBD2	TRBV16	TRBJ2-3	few	TGTGCCAGCAGCCAAGTCAGGGAGGGCAATACGCAGTATTTT	CASSQVREGNTQYF
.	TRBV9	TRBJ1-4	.	TGTGCCAGCAGCGTAGCCGGGGTGGGGGAAAAACTGTTTTTT	CASSVAGVGEKLFF
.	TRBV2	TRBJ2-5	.	TGTGCCAGCAGCGATCCCCAGGGGACCCAGTACTTC	CASSDPQGTQYF
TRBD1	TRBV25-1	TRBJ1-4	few	TGTGCCAGCAGTGATTACAGGGGGCAGCGCGGAAAACTGTTTTTT	CASSDYRGQRGKLFF
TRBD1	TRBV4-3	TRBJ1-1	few	TGCGCCAGCAGCCAAGAGGACAGGGGTAAAGAAGCTTTCTTT	CASSQEDRGKEAFF
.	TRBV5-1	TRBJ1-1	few	TGCGCCAGCAGCTTGGTCAGGCAGGTGGATTCTGAAGCTTTCTTT	CASSLVRQVDSEAFF
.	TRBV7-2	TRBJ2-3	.	TGTGCCAGCAGCTTAAGGCTGCGCGGGCAGTATTTT	CASSLRLRGQYF
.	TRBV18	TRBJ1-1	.	TGTGCCAGCTCACCAGGCCAGAAAGCTTTCTTT	CASSPGQKAFF
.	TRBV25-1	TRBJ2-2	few	TGTGCCAGCAGTGAGAGGTGGGAGGTGTCCGGGGAGCTGTTTTTT	CASSERWEVSGELFF
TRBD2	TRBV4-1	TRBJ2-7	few	TGCGCCAGCAGCTATAGGCTAGCGGGAACCGAGCAGTACTTC	CASSYRLAGTEQYF
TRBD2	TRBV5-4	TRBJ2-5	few	TGTGCCAGCAGCGATGGCATCCTAGCGGCGCCGGGGACCCAGTACTTC	CASSDGILAAPGTQYF
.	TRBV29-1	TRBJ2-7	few	TGCAGCGTTTGCGGGGCAGGTTACGAGCAGTACTTC	CSVCGAGYEQYF
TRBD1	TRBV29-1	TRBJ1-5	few	TGCAGCGTTGGGACAGGATATAGCAATCAGCCCCAGCATTTT	CSVGTGYSNQPQHF
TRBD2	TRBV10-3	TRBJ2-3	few	TGTGCCATCAGTGGGCTAGCGGGGGGCACAGATACGCAGTATTTT	CAISGLAGGTDTQYF
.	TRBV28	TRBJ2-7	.	TGTGCCAGCAGTTTAGGCGGGCGGCCGCTCTACGAGCAGTACTTC	CASSLGGRPLYEQYF
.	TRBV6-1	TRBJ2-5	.	TGTGCCAGCAGTGAAAGGGGTCTCGAGACCCAGTACTTC	CASSERGLETQYF
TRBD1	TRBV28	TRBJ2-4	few	TGTGCCAGCAGTACAGGACAGGGGGCAAACATTCAGTACTTC	CASSTGQGANIQYF
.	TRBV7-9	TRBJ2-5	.	TGTGCCAGCAGCTCGAGGGAACGGGAGACCCAGTACTTC	CASSSRERETQYF
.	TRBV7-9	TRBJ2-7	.	TGTGCCAGCAGCTCCTCTATCATCCCCTACGAGCAGTACTTC	CASSSSIIPYEQYF
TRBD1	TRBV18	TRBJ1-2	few	TGTGCCAGCTCACCCCAGGGGGCTAATAACTATGGCTACACCTTC	CASSPQGANNYGYTF
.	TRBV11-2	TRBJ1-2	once	TGTGCCAGCAGCCCTCTTCCACAGGGCGCTATAACCCGGTGGGGCTACACCTTC	CASSPLPQGAITRWGYTF
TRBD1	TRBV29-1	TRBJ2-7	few	TGCAGCGCTGGGACAGGGGGACTACCAGCCTACGAGCAGTACTTC	CSAGTGGLPAYEQYF
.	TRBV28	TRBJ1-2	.	TGTGCCAGCAACCGGCGGGGTCGGAGTGGCTACACCTTC	CASNRRGRSGYTF
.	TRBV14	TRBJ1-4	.	TGTGCCAGCAGCCAAGTGCGGTCTCTTGCCAATGAAAAACTGTTTTTT	CASSQVRSLANEKLFF
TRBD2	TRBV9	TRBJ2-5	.	TGTGCCAGCAGCGCCCTAGCGGGAGAGTGGGTGGCCCAGTACTTC	CASSALAGEWVAQYF
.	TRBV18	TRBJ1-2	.	TGTGCCAGCTCACCGTCAGGTCCCCCGTCTGGCTACACCTTC	CASSPSGPPSGYTF
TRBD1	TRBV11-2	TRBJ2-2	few	TGTGCCAGCAGCTCGAGGGGGCTTAAGACGACCGGGGAGCTGTTTTTT	CASSSRGLKTTGELFF
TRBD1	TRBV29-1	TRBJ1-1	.	TGCAGCGTTTATCCAGGGGGCACTGAAGCTTTCTTT	CSVYPGGTEAFF
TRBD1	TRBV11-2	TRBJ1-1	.	TGTGCCAGCAGCTCGACAGGGTCGAACACTGAAGCTTTCTTT	CASSSTGSNTEAFF
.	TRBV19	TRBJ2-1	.	TGTGCCAGTAGTTCCCGGGACTCCTACAATGAGCAGTTCTTC	CASSSRDSYNEQFF
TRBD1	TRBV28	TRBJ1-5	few	TGTGCCAGCAGGGGGACAGGGTCTAGCAATCAGCCCCAGCATTTT	CASRGTGSSNQPQHF
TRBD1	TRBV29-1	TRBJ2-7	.	TGCAGCGTGGGGACAGGGGCCCGCTCCTACGAGCAGTACTTC	CSVGTGARSYEQYF
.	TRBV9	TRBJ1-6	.	TGTGCCAGCAGCCCATCAGAGGCACTGATTTCACCCCTCCACTTT	CASSPSEALISPLHF
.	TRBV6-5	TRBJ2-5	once	TGTGCCAGCAGCCCAGGGGGGCCAGAGACCCAGTACTTC	CASSPGGPETQYF
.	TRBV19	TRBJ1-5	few	TGTGCCAGTAGCAGACAGAGCAAAACTGTTCATAGCAATCAGCCCCAGCATTTT	CASSRQSKTVHSNQPQHF
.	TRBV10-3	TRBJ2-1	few	TGTGCCATCAGTGAATCCCCCGACGGGTTCTACAATGAGCAGTTCTTC	CAISESPDGFYNEQFF
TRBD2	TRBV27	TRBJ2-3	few	TGTGCCAGCAGTTTAGGCGGGGGGGCCTCGGATACGCAGTATTTT	CASSLGGGASDTQYF
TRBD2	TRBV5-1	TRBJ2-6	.	TGCGCCAGCAGCGTACACAATTCCGGGACTAGCAGCTCTGGGGCCAACGTCCTGACTTTC	CASSVHNSGTSSSGANVLTF
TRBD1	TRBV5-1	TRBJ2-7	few	TGCGCCAGCACCTCCGGGACAGGGGTAGACGAGCAGTACTTC	CASTSGTGVDEQYF
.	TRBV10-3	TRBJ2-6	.	TGTGCCATCAGTGACGGGACTTACGTCCTGACTTTC	CAISDGTYVLTF
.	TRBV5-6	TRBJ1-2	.	TGTGCCAGCAGCTTACGGGTTCCTAACTATGGCTACACCTTC	CASSLRVPNYGYTF
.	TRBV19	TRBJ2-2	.	TGTGCCAGTAGCCAGCAGACAGTGCCCGGGGAGCTGTTTTTT	CASSQQTVPGELFF
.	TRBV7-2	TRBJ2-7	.	TGTGCCAGCAGCTTAGGGACAGAGTACGAGCAGTACTTC	CASSLGTEYEQYF
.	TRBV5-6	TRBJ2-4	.	TGTGCCAGCAACTTACAGGGCTTAGCCAAAAACATTCAGTACTTC	CASNLQGLAKNIQYF
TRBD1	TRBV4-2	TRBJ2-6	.	TGTGCCAGCAGCCCTGTAGGACAGGGGTTCTCTGGGGCCAACGTCCTGACTTTC	CASSPVGQGFSGANVLTF
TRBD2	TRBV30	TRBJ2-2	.	TGTGCCTGGAGCGGACTAGCGGGAGCTGGGGAGCTGTTTTTT	CAWSGLAGAGELFF
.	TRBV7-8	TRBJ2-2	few	TGTGCCAGCACCACAAGGGTGGGGCGGCCGAGGACCGGGGAGCTGTTTTTT	CASTTRVGRPRTGELFF
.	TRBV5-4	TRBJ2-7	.	TGTGCCAGCAGCTGGACCGGGACTTACGAGCAGTACTTC	CASSWTGTYEQYF